This T cell receptor beta chain was recovered during a study of T-cell reconstitution after alpha-beta-depleted transplantation in children. This clonotype came up many times. In germline, CDR1 is MNHEY, CDR2 SMNVEV (reference sequence). With 2 bases removed from V and 0 bases from J, the gap between germline ends came to 13 bases. The CDR3 sequence is 16 residues long. Construction of the TCRbeta library involved unique molecular identifiers. TCRdb fed the PCR reads into MiXCR, producing one record per CDR3 protein. Here the sample spans about 340,000 distinct CDR3 sequences, 10% to 15% being singletons.

The sequence was obtained from a human donor who donated a stem cell graft to a child with Fanconi anemia. The chain recombines TRBV27 with TRBJ1-1; D uncertain. The sequenced sample was PBMCs, obtained from the stem cell graft. The CDR3 loop is CASSLQVSVMNTEAFF. The CDR3 coding sequence is TGTGCCAGCAGTTTACAAGTGAGTGTCATGAACACTGAAGCTTTCTTT.